These 27 T cell receptor beta chains originate from one sample sequenced in a study of blood T cell repertoires in COVID-19. Sequencing was performed with immunoSEQ multiplex PCR; in TCRdb, only in-frame clones are kept and a portion is missing. Among 200,000 to 250,000 clones listed, roughly 84% were seen once. The sample was peripheral blood. The receptors derive from a man aged 50 to 60 with active or convalescent COVID-19.

This chain connects TRBV5-4 to TRBJ2-5; D is uncertain. Germline values: CDR1 SGHNT, CDR2 YYREEE (reference sequence). This CDR3 has 14 amino acids. Trimming left V 0 bases short and J 3 bases short, with 9 bases between. The CDR3 reads CASSLGLGKETQYF. The DNA of the CDR3 is TGTGCCAGCAGCTTGGGGCTAGGAAAAGAGACCCAGTACTTC.

The chain links TRBV28 to TRBJ2-1, with 10 bases fitting TRBD2. After removal of 5 bases from V and 8 bases from J, the junction contained 12 bases not matched to a gene. The germline V gene has CDR1 MDHEN and CDR2 SYDVKM. This CDR3 has 16 amino acids. The CDR3 DNA reads TGTGCCAGCAGTCTCCGCCCTAGCGGGAGTCGGGATGAGCAGTTCTTC. Amino acids: CASSLRPSGSRDEQFF. Complete variable domain (other parts from reference TRBV28 and TRBJ2-1): DVKVTQSSRYLVKRTGEKVFLECVQDMDHENMFWYRQDPGLGLRLIYFSYDVKMKEKGDIPEGYSVSREKKERFSLILESASTNQTSMYLCASSLRPSGSRDEQFFGPGTRLTVL.

The J gene is TRBJ1-2, the V gene TRBV19; D gene ambiguous. V shed 1 base and J shed 3 bases, with 12 bases lying between them. CDR3 length: 15 residues. Germline loops: CDR1 LNHDA, CDR2 SQIVND (reference sequence). This CDR3 reads CASSIAGGWDYGYTF. Here the CDR3 DNA reads TGTGCCAGTAGTATAGCAGGAGGATGGGACTATGGCTACACCTTC.

The V gene is TRBV27, the J gene TRBJ2-1; a weak D match, TRBD2 (5 bases). Germline CDR1 reads MNHEY; CDR2 reads SMNVEV (reference sequence). The CDR3 runs to 17 residues. With 3 bases removed from V and 9 bases from J, the gap between germline ends came to 24 bases. DNA for the CDR3: TGTGCCAGCAGTTTGAGCGGAGGAGTTAGCACCCGGGGTGAGCAGTTCTTC. Its translation is CASSLSGGVSTRGEQFF.

This clone was seen once. CDR3 nucleotides: TGTGCCAGCAGCCCGACAGGGGATGGGGAGACCCAGTACTTC. Its protein product is CASSPTGDGETQYF. This chain uses TRBV6-6 with TRBJ2-5, with 8 bases aligning to TRBD1. Germline V gene lookup returns CDR1 MNHNY and CDR2 SVGAGI (reference sequence). There are 14 residues in the CDR3. V shed 6 bases and J 5 bases; nucleotides not matched to a gene: 8.

This chain connects TRBV19 to TRBJ2-2; 7 positions agree with TRBD1. This CDR3 contains 17 residues. The germline V gene has CDR1 LNHDA and CDR2 SQIVND (reference sequence). V dropped 4 bases and J dropped 2; count of bases not matched to a gene: 10. CDR3 sequence: CASSKGQGVGNTGELFF. In DNA, the CDR3 is TGTGCCAGTAGTAAAGGGCAGGGGGTTGGCAACACCGGGGAGCTGTTTTTT.

This chain links TRBV10-3 with TRBJ2-3; a possible D gene is TRBD2 (5 bases). Germline values: CDR1 ENHRY, CDR2 SYGVKD. Trimming removed 1 base from V and 6 bases from J, with 23 bases in between. The CDR3 covers 18 residues. As DNA, the CDR3 is TGTGCCATCAGTGAGTTTGTACCGGGTAGCAGCTCGGGGGATACGCAGTATTTT. Residues: CAISEFVPGSSSGDTQYF.

This sequence joins TRBV27 and TRBJ2-2, with 9 bases matching TRBD2. With 6 bases clipped from V and 0 bases from J, the junction kept 5 bases outside the gene matches. The CDR3 totals 16 residues. Germline V CDR1 and CDR2: MNHEY, SMNVEV (reference sequence). CDR3 loop: CASRRLADPNTGELFF. Here the CDR3 DNA reads TGTGCCAGCAGAAGACTAGCGGACCCGAACACCGGGGAGCTGTTTTTT.

The sample holds a few counts of this clone. Written as DNA, the CDR3 is TGCGCCAGCAGCCAAGATCGCGAATCTAACACTGAAGCTTTCTTT. It translates to CASSQDRESNTEAFF. The chain combines TRBV4-3 with TRBJ1-1; D remains ambiguous. The CDR3 runs 15 residues. Germline CDR1 LGHNA, CDR2 YSLEER. The V gene lost 0 bases and the J gene lost 2 bases, with 10 bases spanning the gap.

The chain recombines TRBV2 with TRBJ1-1; D is ambiguous. V was trimmed by 1 base and J by 1 base, leaving 4 bases between them. This CDR3 spans 13 amino acids. CDR1 and CDR2 (germline): SNHLY, FYNNEI. CDR3 region: CASSEERNTEAFF. Written as DNA, the CDR3 is TGTGCCAGCAGTGAAGAGAGGAACACTGAAGCTTTCTTT.

This chain links TRBV18 with TRBJ1-5; 10 positions match TRBD1. Germline V CDR1 and CDR2: KGHSH, LQKENI. The CDR3 sequence is 16 residues long. Trimming cost V 3 bases and J 7 bases; bases outside gene matches: 9. The CDR3 region is CASSPVRDRGEQPQHF. CDR3 bases: TGTGCCAGCTCACCCGTCAGGGACAGGGGAGAACAGCCCCAGCATTTT.

There are a few counts of this clone. The chain recombines TRBV5-5 with TRBJ1-4; a possible D gene is TRBD1 (5 bases). V was clipped by 0 bases and J by 9 bases, with 15 bases between them. CDR3 size: 15 residues. The germline gives CDR1 SGHKS, CDR2 YYEKEE (reference sequence). CDR3 bases: TGTGCCAGCAGCTTGGGGGCAGGCCCAGGGCAAAAACTGTTTTTT. Translation gives CASSLGAGPGQKLFF. The full variable domain, with the rest looked up from reference TRBV5-5 and TRBJ1-4, is DAGVTQSPTHLIKTRGQQVTLRCSPISGHKSVSWYQQVLGQGPQFIFQYYEKEERGRGNFPDRFSARQFPNYSSELNVNALLLGDSALYLCASSLGAGPGQKLFFGSGTQLSVL.

The rearrangement uses TRBV4-2 and TRBJ2-2, with 14 positions matching TRBD2. V shed 1 base, J shed 7 bases, and the junction held 5 bases outside the gene matches. CDR1 and CDR2 from the germline V gene are LGHNA and YNFKEQ. This CDR3 is 17 amino acids long. In nucleotides, the CDR3 is TGTGCCAGCAGCCAAGGACTAGCGGGGGGGCTAGGCGGGGAGCTGTTTTTT. Translating it yields CASSQGLAGGLGGELFF.

V gene TRBV7-3 combines with J gene TRBJ2-1, with 7 bases identical to TRBD2. Germline values: CDR1 SGHTA, CDR2 FQGTGA. J gave up 7 bases and V 5 bases, and 11 bases lay outside the gene matches. The CDR3 sequence is 15 residues long. The CDR3 sequence is CASSHGGLVGNEQFF. In nucleotides, the CDR3 is TGTGCCAGCAGCCATGGCGGACTAGTCGGAAATGAGCAGTTCTTC. Drawing the rest from reference TRBV7-3 and TRBJ2-1, the complete variable domain is GAGVSQTPSNKVTEKGKYVELRCDPISGHTALYWYRQSLGQGPEFLIYFQGTGAADDSGLPNDRFFAVRPEGSVSTLKIQRTERGDSAVYLCASSHGGLVGNEQFFGPGTRLTVL.

This sequence joins TRBV5-5 and TRBJ2-7; D is perhaps TRBD1 (6 bases). CDR3 length equals 16 residues. The germline CDR1 and CDR2 sequences are SGHKS and YYEKEE (reference sequence). Trimming shortened V by 4 bases and J by 3 bases, and 20 bases separated the two germline ends. As DNA, the CDR3 is TGTGCCAGCAGCGGAGCCCCCAGGGGCCCCATCTACGAGCAGTACTTC. It specifies CASSGAPRGPIYEQYF.

This chain connects TRBV7-9 to TRBJ1-1, with 9 bases fitting TRBD1. Trimming took 5 bases from V and 9 from J; bases not matched to a gene: 4. CDR3 length: 12 residues. CDR1 and CDR2 (germline): SEHNR, FQNEAQ (reference sequence). Written as DNA, the CDR3 is TGTGCCAGCAGCCCAGGACAGGGGAAAGCTTTCTTT. This gives the protein CASSPGQGKAFF.

This clone occurred once. V is TRBV10-3 and J is TRBJ1-3, with 8 bases fitting TRBD1. J was trimmed by 0 bases and V by 6 bases; bases with no gene match: 4. The CDR3 has 15 residues. The germline V gene encodes CDR1 ENHRY and CDR2 SYGVKD. The CDR3 spells CAISRDRNSGNTIYF. The DNA for the CDR3 is TGTGCCATCAGCCGGGACAGGAACTCTGGAAACACCATATATTTT.

The V call is TRBV18, the J call TRBJ1-2; 7 nucleotides match TRBD1. Germline lookup yields CDR1 KGHSH and CDR2 LQKENI. V lost 3 bases and J lost 4; bases outside the gene matches: 5. The CDR3 consists of 14 residues. CDR3 nucleotide sequence: TGTGCCAGCTCACCGTTTACAGGGGTCTATGGCTACACCTTC. Translation: CASSPFTGVYGYTF. Filled out from reference TRBV18 and TRBJ1-2, the complete variable domain reads NAGVMQNPRHLVRRRGQEARLRCSPMKGHSHVYWYRQLPEEGLKFMVYLQKENIIDESGMPKERFSAEFPKEGPSILRIQQVVRGDSAAYFCASSPFTGVYGYTFGSGTRLTVV.

This sequence joins TRBV28 and TRBJ1-3; 8 positions match TRBD1. There are 13 residues in the CDR3. Germline V lookup: CDR1 MDHEN, CDR2 SYDVKM. The V segment lost 6 bases and the J segment 4 bases; nucleotides outside the gene matches: 2. CDR3 sequence (DNA): TGTGCCAGCAGAAGGACAGGGGGAAACACCATATATTTT. Its translation is CASRRTGGNTIYF. Full variable domain (remainder filled in from reference TRBV28 and TRBJ1-3): DVKVTQSSRYLVKRTGEKVFLECVQDMDHENMFWYRQDPGLGLRLIYFSYDVKMKEKGDIPEGYSVSREKKERFSLILESASTNQTSMYLCASRRTGGNTIYFGEGSWLTVV.

The chain couples TRBV7-2 to TRBJ1-4; D not certain. The germline gives CDR1 SGHTA, CDR2 FQGNSA. The germline V and J ends were trimmed by 2 bases and 7 bases, with 14 bases remaining between them. The CDR3 runs 15 residues. The CDR3 bases are TGTGCCAGCAGCTTAACGGGATCCACGGGTGAAAAACTGTTTTTT. This sequence encodes CASSLTGSTGEKLFF.

In this sample, this clone turned up a few times. The chain uses TRBV4-3 and TRBJ2-1, with TRBD1 matching over 10 bases. The V gene end was trimmed by 6 bases and the J gene end by 1 base; junction bases not matched to a gene: 12. The CDR3 sequence is 18 residues long. Germline CDR1 and CDR2: LGHNA and YSLEER. CDR3 residues: CASSFDRGRDRSYNEQFF. CDR3 DNA sequence: TGCGCCAGCAGTTTCGACAGGGGGCGAGATAGGTCCTACAATGAGCAGTTCTTC.

The chain links TRBV3-1 (or the pseudogene TRBV3-2) to TRBJ2-7; D is uncertain. The ends were cut back, 1 base at V and 4 bases at J, with 5 bases in the middle. Germline CDR1 and CDR2: LGHDT and YNNKEL (reference sequence). The CDR3 length is 12 residues. For the CDR3, the DNA is TGTGCCAGCAGCCAAGGGGCGTACGAGCAGTACTTC. Its translation: CASSQGAYEQYF.

The gene calls are TRBV25-1 and TRBJ2-7, with 9 bases lining up with TRBD1. J lost 6 bases, V lost 5 bases, and 5 bases had no gene match. There are 13 residues in the CDR3. Germline assignment: CDR1 MGHDK and CDR2 SYGVNS. In DNA form, the CDR3 reads TGTGCCAGCAGTTTTGGGACAGGGATCGAGCAGTACGTC. It is translated as CASSFGTGIEQYV.

This sequence joins TRBV5-1 and TRBJ2-7, with 16 bases that match TRBD2. Germline lookup yields CDR1 SGHRS and CDR2 YFSETQ. V shed 3 bases, J shed 5 bases, and the junction held 5 bases outside the gene matches. The CDR3 loop spans 16 amino acids. The CDR3 region has the DNA TGCGCCAGCAGCTCGGGACTAGCGGGAGGGAGCCACGAGCAGTACTTC. Its protein product is CASSSGLAGGSHEQYF.

J is TRBJ1-6 and V is TRBV14; no reliable D call. The CDR3 consists of 16 residues. Germline CDR1 reads SGHDN; CDR2 reads FVKESK. The V and J ends lost 2 bases and 0 bases respectively, with 8 bases between them. CDR3 in DNA: TGTGCCAGCAGCCAATATGGGAGCTCCTATAATTCACCCCTCCACTTT. As protein: CASSQYGSSYNSPLHF.

The V and J genes are TRBV5-6 and TRBJ1-6, with TRBD1 matching over 7 bases. V was clipped by 3 bases and J by 6 bases; unmatched bases: 3. CDR3 length: 14 residues. Germline V lookup: CDR1 SGHDT, CDR2 YYEEEE. CDR3 in DNA: TGTGCCAGCAGCTGGGGGACAGCTAATTCACCCCTCCACTTT. Protein sequence: CASSWGTANSPLHF.

Comments on this clone: Other DNA sequences in the same sample also yield this CDR3. The chain recombines TRBV7-9 with TRBJ2-5; 7 positions match TRBD2. Germline V gives CDR1 SEHNR, CDR2 FQNEAQ (reference sequence). The ends lost 4 bases at V and 5 bases at J; junction bases unmatched: 4. This CDR3 is built from 13 residues. DNA for the CDR3: TGTGCCAGCAGCTCGGCGGGAGTGGAGACCCAGTACTTC. It translates to CASSSAGVETQYF.